This T cell receptor beta chain was identified in a study of T cell repertoires in cytomegalovirus infection. At the level of the study: Both a matching HLA type and CMV infection were indicated by public TCR beta signatures. Findings and caveats of the study: People with CMV and the relevant HLA were identified by cumulative public TCR beta family frequency.

TCRdb re-called the reads with MiXCR, one entry per CDR3 protein. The data hold almost 500,000 distinct CDR3 sequences, with 11% observed a single time. This clonotype was observed many times. Its specificity is not known. Germline lookup yields CDR1 MNHNS and CDR2 SASEGT. Trimming stripped 7 bases from V and 3 bases from J, with 17 bases between. This CDR3 spans 15 amino acids. The sequencing input was PBMCs. The source is a human donor in good health (CMV status not recorded). Some clones in this sample may be carry-over from other donors' samples. The V gene is TRBV6-1, the J gene TRBJ2-3, with D perhaps TRBD1 or TRBD2 (5 bases each). The CDR3 protein is CASTAAPGRTDTQYF. Written as DNA, the CDR3 is TGTGCCAGCACTGCCGCGCCAGGGAGAACAGATACGCAGTATTTT.